Listed below are T cell receptor beta chains from one sample, sequenced in a study of neoadjuvant anti-PD-1 for oral cavity cancer. Method: immunoSEQ multiplex PCR; TCRdb's copy keeps in-frame clones and lacks some. There are 35,000 to 50,000 clones in the sample; about 76% occur only once, and 4.5% to 5% lies in the top ten. The sample here was PBMCs, taken after nivolumab (anti-PD-1) treatment. These receptors came from a person aged 35-79 years with oral cavity squamous cell carcinoma. The CDR3 runs from the conserved cysteine through the conserved F or W. D genes are given only for firm matches. Clone size, where shown, is once, few, many, or a class for clones that have expanded.

d_call clone_size j_call v_call cdr3_aa cdr3_nt
TRBD2 few TRBJ2-3 TRBV10-3 CAISSSGGGTDTQYF TGTGCCATCAGCTCTAGCGGAGGAGGGACAGATACGCAGTATTTT
NA once TRBJ2-3 TRBV29-1 CSVPRGRTDTQYF TGCAGCGTACCCAGGGGTCGCACAGATACGCAGTATTTT
NA once TRBJ1-1 TRBV10-2 CASTQGHLTTEAFF TGCGCCAGCACTCAGGGACATTTGACGACTGAAGCTTTCTTT
TRBD1 NA TRBJ1-1 TRBV2 CASRDRVGTEAFF TGTGCCAGCAGAGACAGGGTGGGTACTGAAGCTTTCTTT
NA NA TRBJ2-2 TRBV19 CASSIEVGTGELFF TGTGCCAGTAGTATTGAAGTAGGGACCGGGGAGCTGTTTTTT
NA NA TRBJ2-1 TRBV5-5 CASSRFGGTSSYNEQFF TGTGCCAGCAGCCGTTTTGGGGGAACTTCCTCCTACAATGAGCAGTTCTTC
NA NA TRBJ2-7 TRBV15 CATSRLNSYEQYF TGTGCCACCAGCAGATTGAACAGCTACGAGCAGTACTTC
NA NA TRBJ2-1 TRBV7-9 CASSTRQGRNEQFF TGTGCCAGCAGCACCCGACAAGGGAGGAATGAGCAGTTCTTC
TRBD1 NA TRBJ1-4 TRBV5-1 CASSFYRGRRPATNEKLFF TGCGCCAGCAGCTTCTACAGGGGGCGAAGGCCAGCAACTAATGAAAAACTGTTTTTT
TRBD1 NA TRBJ1-5 TRBV19 CASSIAGGQGQPQHF TGTGCCAGTAGTATAGCTGGGGGACAGGGCCAGCCCCAGCATTTT
NA NA TRBJ2-5 TRBV28 CASSSGVQETQYF TGTGCCAGCAGTTCGGGGGTCCAAGAGACCCAGTACTTC
TRBD2 NA TRBJ2-1 TRBV2 CASSEEGGPSNEQFF TGTGCCAGCAGTGAGGAGGGAGGGCCTTCCAATGAGCAGTTCTTC
TRBD2 NA TRBJ2-1 TRBV10-3 CAISDPLAGGRRDEQFF TGTGCCATCAGTGACCCACTAGCGGGGGGACGACGGGATGAGCAGTTCTTC
NA NA TRBJ2-7 TRBV6-1 CASSPTYYEQYF TGTGCCAGCAGCCCGACTTACTACGAGCAGTACTTC
NA few TRBJ2-5 TRBV6-1 CASTRQGGETQYF TGTGCCAGCACTCGACAGGGAGGAGAGACCCAGTACTTC
NA NA TRBJ1-1 TRBV5-4 CASSFFTEAFF TGTGCCAGCAGCTTTTTCACTGAAGCTTTCTTT
NA NA TRBJ2-3 TRBV25-1 CASSGRLQKLADTQYF TGTGCCAGCAGTGGCAGACTCCAAAAGTTGGCAGATACGCAGTATTTT
NA few TRBJ1-2 TRBV18 CASSPGTQGGYTF TGTGCCAGCTCACCAGGCACTCAGGGGGGCTACACCTTC
TRBD1 once TRBJ2-5 TRBV11-1 CASSPDRGLQETQYF TGTGCCAGCAGCCCCGACAGGGGGCTCCAAGAGACCCAGTACTTC
TRBD2 NA TRBJ2-1 TRBV5-1 CASSLTSGGAYNEQFF TGCGCCAGCAGCCTGACTAGCGGGGGGGCCTACAATGAGCAGTTCTTC
NA once TRBJ1-4 TRBV6-5 CASSYRGLNEKLFF TGTGCCAGCAGTTACAGAGGGTTAAATGAAAAACTGTTTTTT
TRBD1 NA TRBJ2-5 TRBV4-2 CASSQDQGEETQYF TGTGCCAGCAGCCAAGATCAGGGGGAAGAGACCCAGTACTTC
NA NA TRBJ2-3 TRBV5-1 CASSGGGSTDTQYF TGCGCCAGCAGCGGAGGCGGGAGCACAGATACGCAGTATTTT
NA NA TRBJ1-5 TRBV6-1 CASSSVSVSNQPQHF TGTGCCAGCAGTTCCGTTTCAGTAAGCAATCAGCCCCAGCATTTT
TRBD1 NA TRBJ1-4 TRBV4-1 CASSHGTGGLVGEKLFF TGCGCCAGCAGCCACGGGACAGGGGGCCTCGTCGGTGAAAAACTGTTTTTT
NA NA TRBJ2-1 TRBV29-1 CSVEPGARNEQFF TGCAGCGTTGAGCCGGGAGCAAGGAATGAGCAGTTCTTC
TRBD2 NA TRBJ2-2 TRBV5-4 CASSPGLAGGRTGELFF TGTGCCAGCAGCCCAGGACTAGCGGGGGGGAGGACCGGGGAGCTGTTTTTT
TRBD2 NA TRBJ2-1 TRBV11-3 CASSPGLAGGPNEQFF TGTGCCAGCAGCCCGGGACTAGCGGGAGGGCCCAATGAGCAGTTCTTC
NA NA TRBJ2-7 TRBV4-1 CASSPTDRGYEQYF TGCGCCAGCAGCCCCACCGACCGGGGCTACGAGCAGTACTTC
TRBD2 NA TRBJ2-5 TRBV4-2 CASSSSGGAEETQYF TGTGCCAGCAGCTCCAGCGGGGGGGCCGAGGAGACCCAGTACTTC
NA NA TRBJ1-3 TRBV29-1 CSGRFGNTIYF TGCAGCGGCAGGTTTGGAAACACCATATATTTT
NA NA TRBJ2-7 TRBV2 CASRRTGGGNEQYF TGTGCCAGCAGAAGGACCGGAGGAGGTAACGAGCAGTACTTC
TRBD2 NA TRBJ2-7 TRBV7-2 CASSSRLAVPYEQYF TGTGCCAGCAGCTCCAGACTAGCGGTACCCTACGAGCAGTACTTC
TRBD2 NA TRBJ2-7 TRBV4-2 CASSRGTSGATYEQYF TGTGCCAGCAGCCGAGGGACTAGCGGTGCTACCTACGAGCAGTACTTC
TRBD1 NA TRBJ1-5 TRBV5-1 CASSLGTGGVEPQHF TGCGCCAGCAGCTTGGGGACAGGGGGCGTGGAGCCCCAGCATTTT
NA NA TRBJ1-2 TRBV7-2 CASSFDGTRDGYTF TGTGCCAGCAGTTTTGACGGGACCCGAGATGGCTACACCTTC
NA NA TRBJ2-6 TRBV2 CAGKGFGANVLTF TGTGCCGGAAAAGGATTTGGGGCCAACGTCCTGACTTTC
NA medium-sized TRBJ1-2 TRBV19 CASSINGRGYGYTF TGTGCCAGTAGTATCAACGGCAGGGGTTATGGCTACACCTTC
TRBD1 NA TRBJ2-1 TRBV4-1 CASSQEGQGRGNEQFF TGCGCCAGCAGCCAGGAAGGACAGGGGAGGGGGAATGAGCAGTTCTTC
NA NA TRBJ1-1 TRBV7-8 CASSRQGGQEGGLEAFF TGTGCCAGCAGCCGCCAAGGGGGACAAGAGGGAGGCCTTGAAGCTTTCTTT
TRBD1 NA TRBJ1-1 TRBV27 CASSAWTGYTEAFF TGTGCCAGCAGTGCATGGACAGGGTACACTGAAGCTTTCTTT
TRBD2 NA TRBJ2-7 TRBV2 CASRRTSSILEQYF TGTGCCAGCAGGCGGACTAGTTCGATCCTCGAGCAGTACTTC
TRBD1 NA TRBJ1-2 TRBV28 CASSPAGAGGLDYGYTF TGTGCCAGCAGTCCCGCCGGGGCAGGGGGGCTTGACTATGGCTACACCTTC
NA few TRBJ2-7 TRBV10-3 CAISEFDYEQYF TGTGCCATCAGTGAATTTGACTACGAGCAGTACTTC
NA NA TRBJ1-1 TRBV7-9 CASSLVGGLDTEAFF TGTGCCAGCAGCTTAGTTGGGGGGCTTGACACTGAAGCTTTCTTT
NA medium-sized TRBJ1-1 TRBV7-3 CASSPGTYTEAFF TGTGCCAGCAGCCCCGGGACATACACTGAAGCTTTCTTT
NA few TRBJ2-3 TRBV11-2 CASSLESGRGTQYF TGTGCCAGCAGCTTAGAAAGCGGTCGGGGTACGCAGTATTTT
NA NA TRBJ1-1 TRBV9 CASSVGFTEAFF TGTGCCAGCAGCGTTGGTTTCACTGAAGCTTTCTTT
NA NA TRBJ2-7 TRBV11-2 CASSLIGGYPYEQYF TGTGCCAGCAGCTTAATAGGAGGGTACCCCTACGAGCAGTACTTC
TRBD1 NA TRBJ2-5 TRBV29-1 CSVDRQGVRGGTQYF TGCAGCGTTGATAGACAGGGGGTGCGGGGAGGGACCCAGTACTTC
NA NA TRBJ1-1 TRBV6-1 CASRRVFDTEAFF TGTGCCAGCAGGAGGGTGTTCGACACTGAAGCTTTCTTT
TRBD1 NA TRBJ1-2 TRBV5-1 CASSLAQTGGSEGRGYTF TGCGCCAGCAGCTTGGCACAGACAGGGGGCTCGGAAGGACGTGGCTACACCTTC
NA NA TRBJ1-2 TRBV15 CATSRTGLQLGSYTF TGTGCCACCAGCAGAACTGGACTGCAGCTCGGGAGCTACACCTTC